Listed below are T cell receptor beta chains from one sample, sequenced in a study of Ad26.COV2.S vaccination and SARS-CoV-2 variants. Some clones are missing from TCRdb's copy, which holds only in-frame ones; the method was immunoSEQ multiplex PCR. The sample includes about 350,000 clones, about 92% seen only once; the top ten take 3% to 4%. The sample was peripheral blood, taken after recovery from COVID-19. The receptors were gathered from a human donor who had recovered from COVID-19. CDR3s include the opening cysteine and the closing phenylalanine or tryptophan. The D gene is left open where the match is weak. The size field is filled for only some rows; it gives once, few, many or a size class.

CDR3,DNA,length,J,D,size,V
CASSLDSSAVGSTEAFF,TGTGCCAGCAGCTTAGATTCATCTGCGGTAGGTAGCACTGAAGCTTTCTTT,17,TRBJ1-1,-,-,TRBV11-2
CSASGQGGYEQYF,TGCAGTGCTAGTGGACAGGGTGGGTACGAGCAGTACTTC,13,TRBJ2-7,TRBD1,once,TRBV20-1
CASSLEGGSSYEQYF,TGTGCCAGCAGCTTAGAGGGCGGGAGTTCCTACGAGCAGTACTTC,15,TRBJ2-7,TRBD2,-,TRBV7-3
CASSYSMGLAGNEQFF,TGTGCCAGCAGTTACTCGATGGGACTAGCGGGTAATGAGCAGTTCTTC,16,TRBJ2-1,TRBD2,-,TRBV6-5
CATSRAPGQPQHF,TGTGCCACCAGCAGAGCCCCTGGGCAGCCCCAGCATTTT,13,TRBJ1-5,-,-,TRBV15
CASSGYSGGGDTQYF,TGCGCCAGCAGCGGGTACAGCGGGGGCGGGGATACGCAGTATTTT,15,TRBJ2-3,TRBD2,-,TRBV5-1
CASSLEGGTDTQYF,TGCGCCAGCAGCTTGGAAGGGGGCACAGATACGCAGTATTTT,14,TRBJ2-3,-,-,TRBV5-1
CASSIVRQMGQGRDYGYTF,TGTGCCAGTAGTATAGTCAGACAAATGGGACAGGGGAGGGACTATGGCTACACCTTC,19,TRBJ1-2,TRBD1,-,TRBV19
CASSLEGFQPQHF,TGTGCCAGCAGTTTAGAGGGGTTCCAGCCCCAGCATTTT,13,TRBJ1-5,-,-,TRBV12-3/TRBV12-4
CASKGQGNTEAFF,TGTGCCAGCAAGGGACAGGGAAACACTGAAGCTTTCTTT,13,TRBJ1-1,TRBD1,-,TRBV2
CASSLGTGGNQPQHF,TGCGCCAGCAGCTTGGGGACAGGGGGCAATCAGCCCCAGCATTTT,15,TRBJ1-5,TRBD1,-,TRBV5-1
CATTGASNQPQHF,TGTGCCACCACTGGGGCTAGCAATCAGCCCCAGCATTTT,13,TRBJ1-5,-,-,TRBV7-9
CAISWEISGNTIYF,TGTGCCATCAGTTGGGAAATCTCTGGAAACACCATATATTTT,14,TRBJ1-3,-,-,TRBV10-3
CASSLDLSPQHF,TGTGCCAGCAGTTTAGATCTGTCTCCCCAGCATTTT,12,TRBJ1-5,-,-,TRBV12-3/TRBV12-4
CASSVSGTNEKLFF,TGTGCCAGCAGCGTGTCGGGAACTAATGAAAAACTGTTTTTT,14,TRBJ1-4,-,-,TRBV9
CASSQEPRGVTGELFF,TGCGCCAGCAGTCAAGAACCCAGGGGGGTGACCGGGGAGCTGTTTTTT,16,TRBJ2-2,-,-,TRBV4-1
CASNGNHNEQFF,TGTGCCAGCAATGGCAACCACAATGAGCAGTTCTTC,12,TRBJ2-1,-,-,TRBV2
CSASQGATYNEQFF,TGCAGTGCTAGTCAGGGGGCCACCTACAATGAGCAGTTCTTC,14,TRBJ2-1,TRBD1,-,TRBV20-1
CASRATGGLPGEKLFF,TGTGCCAGCAGGGCGACAGGGGGCCTCCCTGGTGAAAAACTGTTTTTT,16,TRBJ1-4,TRBD1,-,TRBV7-2
CASSSRPMPSTDTQYF,TGTGCCAGCAGCTCCCGCCCCATGCCCAGCACAGATACGCAGTATTTT,16,TRBJ2-3,-,-,TRBV9
CASSVGTASTDTQYF,TGTGCCAGTAGTGTCGGGACAGCTAGCACAGATACGCAGTATTTT,15,TRBJ2-3,TRBD1,-,TRBV19
CASSGGTATEKLFF,TGTGCCAGCAGTGGGGGGACAGCAACTGAAAAACTGTTTTTT,14,TRBJ1-4,TRBD1,-,TRBV27
CASSYSTGNYGYTF,TGTGCCAGCAGTTACTCGACAGGGAACTATGGCTACACCTTC,14,TRBJ1-2,TRBD1,-,TRBV6-5
CASSPQGLGYGYTF,TGTGCCAGCAGCCCACAGGGTTTGGGCTATGGCTACACCTTC,14,TRBJ1-2,-,-,TRBV3-1/TRBV3-2
CASSYLGDYYGYTF,TGTGCCAGCAGTTACTTGGGGGATTACTATGGCTACACCTTC,14,TRBJ1-2,-,-,TRBV6-5
CASSLAPAVTDLFRNTIYF,TGTGCCAGCAGCTTAGCGCCGGCGGTGACAGACCTTTTCCGAAACACCATATATTTT,19,TRBJ1-3,-,-,TRBV7-9
CASSSYHLTTDTQYF,TGTGCCAGCAGTTCCTACCATCTTACCACAGATACGCAGTATTTT,15,TRBJ2-3,-,-,TRBV6-5
CASRDRARVGNTIYF,TGTGCCAGTAGGGACCGGGCGAGGGTCGGAAACACCATATATTTT,15,TRBJ1-3,-,-,TRBV7-6
CASSPLGPYEQYF,TGTGCCAGCAGCCCCCTAGGGCCCTACGAGCAGTACTTC,13,TRBJ2-7,-,once,TRBV14
CASSSPLATQYF,TGTGCCAGCAGTTCTCCCCTAGCGACCCAGTACTTC,12,TRBJ2-5,-,-,TRBV6-2/TRBV6-3
CASSLVQTNYGYTF,TGCGCCAGCAGCTTGGTACAGACTAACTATGGCTACACCTTC,14,TRBJ1-2,-,-,TRBV5-1
CAITDGGDRGQTQYF,TGTGCCATCACGGACGGAGGGGACAGGGGCCAGACCCAGTACTTC,15,TRBJ2-5,TRBD1,-,TRBV10-3
CSAPSTYEQYF,TGCAGTGCTCCTTCCACCTACGAGCAGTACTTC,11,TRBJ2-7,-,-,TRBV20-1
CASSLGQGNYGYTF,TGTGCCAGCAGCCTAGGACAGGGCAACTATGGCTACACCTTC,14,TRBJ1-2,TRBD1,-,TRBV2
CASRTGTGTDSYNEQFF,TGTGCCAGCAGAACAGGGACCGGGACAGATTCTTACAATGAGCAGTTCTTC,17,TRBJ2-1,TRBD1,-,TRBV5-8
CASSLRTGTAF,TGTGCCAGTAGTCTACGGACAGGGACGGCCTTC,11,TRBJ1-2,TRBD1,-,TRBV19
CASSSRVPSGNTIYF,TGTGCCAGCAGCTCCAGGGTCCCCTCTGGAAACACCATATATTTT,15,TRBJ1-3,-,-,TRBV13
CASTPLRGASTDTQYF,TGTGCCAGCACCCCCCTCCGGGGAGCAAGCACAGATACGCAGTATTTT,16,TRBJ2-3,-,-,TRBV27
CAIRRGRGTNEKLFF,TGTGCCATCAGGCGTGGACGGGGAACTAATGAAAAACTGTTTTTT,15,TRBJ1-4,-,-,TRBV10-3
CASRNSGAGNTIYF,TGTGCCAGCAGGAACTCAGGGGCTGGAAACACCATATATTTT,14,TRBJ1-3,-,-,TRBV14
CASEGLAGYNEQFF,TGTGCCAGCGAAGGACTAGCGGGCTACAATGAGCAGTTCTTC,14,TRBJ2-1,TRBD2,-,TRBV2
CASSLGGQRGGRDTQYF,TGTGCCAGCAGCTTGGGTGGGCAGCGGGGGGGCAGGGATACGCAGTATTTT,17,TRBJ2-3,TRBD2,-,TRBV5-4
CASSHGTGGENIQYF,TGCGCCAGCAGCCATGGTACAGGGGGCGAAAACATTCAGTACTTC,15,TRBJ2-4,TRBD1,-,TRBV4-1
CASSFTSTHNYGYTF,TGTGCCAGCAGCTTTACTTCCACACATAACTATGGCTACACCTTC,15,TRBJ1-2,-,-,TRBV11-2
CASSPKGGDRDAYNEQFF,TGTGCCAGCTCACCCAAGGGGGGGGACAGGGATGCCTACAATGAGCAGTTCTTC,18,TRBJ2-1,TRBD1,-,TRBV18
CATSDSLTSGGESEQFF,TGTGCCACCAGTGATTCTCTGACTAGCGGGGGGGAAAGTGAGCAGTTCTTC,17,TRBJ2-1,TRBD2,-,TRBV24-1
CASSYPSGTLGYTF,TGTGCCAGCAGTTACCCTTCCGGGACTCTTGGCTACACCTTC,14,TRBJ1-2,-,-,TRBV6-5
CASSLTGGKETQYF,TGTGCCAGCAGCTTGACAGGGGGCAAAGAGACCCAGTACTTC,14,TRBJ2-5,TRBD1,-,TRBV5-4
CASSYLRPDNEQFF,TGTGCCAGCAGCTATTTACGTCCCGACAATGAGCAGTTCTTC,14,TRBJ2-1,-,-,TRBV5-6
CASSPRTVNQPQHF,TGTGCCAGCAGCCCCCGGACAGTTAATCAGCCCCAGCATTTT,14,TRBJ1-5,-,-,TRBV3-1/TRBV3-2
CASSASGANVLTF,TGTGCCAGCAGCGCGTCTGGGGCCAACGTCCTGACTTTC,13,TRBJ2-6,-,-,TRBV7-9
CASSYLGVERLEQYF,TGTGCCAGCAGCTACCTAGGCGTAGAACGTCTCGAGCAGTACTTC,15,TRBJ2-7,-,few,TRBV5-4
CTADGPRGYGYTF,TGCACCGCCGACGGTCCGAGGGGATATGGCTACACCTTC,13,TRBJ1-2,-,-,TRBV29-1
CASSLNTGTPFFSTDTQYF,TGCGCCAGCAGTTTGAACACCGGGACACCCTTTTTTAGCACAGATACGCAGTATTTT,19,TRBJ2-3,-,once,TRBV5-1